This T cell receptor beta chain originates from a study of blood T cells in healthy people across ages. Notes on the study in general: Among T cells, TCR beta diversity per million cells dropped roughly linearly as age rose. Changes seen in expanded clonotypes were possibly confounded by donor CMV status left unknown.

The authors ran a second PCR of roughly 7 to 11 cycles using a sample-barcoded 5' primer and a J-beta primer mix. Unique molecular identifiers of 12 random nucleotides labeled each cDNA. TCRdb reprocessed the 5' RACE reads via MiXCR and lists one record per CDR3 protein. The profile shows 1.5 million to 1.8 million distinct CDR3 sequences, approximately 39% of them singletons. Each sample provided at least 5 micrograms of extracted total RNA. This clonotype was seen only once. What it binds is unknown. At one of its ends the junction is not consistent with the germline gene, which may arise from a read error. The CDR3 has 17 amino acids. The germline V gene encodes CDR1 MNHEY and CDR2 SVGEGT.

The clonotype was recovered from a woman aged 18-29 years in good health. Sequenced material: blood. This chain links TRBV6-2 or TRBV6-3 with TRBJ2-1, with D tentatively TRBD2 (6 bases). The CDR3 bases are TGTGCCAGCAGTTACCCTTGGGAGGCCACCTCCTGCAATGAGCAGTTCTTC. This encodes CASSYPWEATSCNEQFF.